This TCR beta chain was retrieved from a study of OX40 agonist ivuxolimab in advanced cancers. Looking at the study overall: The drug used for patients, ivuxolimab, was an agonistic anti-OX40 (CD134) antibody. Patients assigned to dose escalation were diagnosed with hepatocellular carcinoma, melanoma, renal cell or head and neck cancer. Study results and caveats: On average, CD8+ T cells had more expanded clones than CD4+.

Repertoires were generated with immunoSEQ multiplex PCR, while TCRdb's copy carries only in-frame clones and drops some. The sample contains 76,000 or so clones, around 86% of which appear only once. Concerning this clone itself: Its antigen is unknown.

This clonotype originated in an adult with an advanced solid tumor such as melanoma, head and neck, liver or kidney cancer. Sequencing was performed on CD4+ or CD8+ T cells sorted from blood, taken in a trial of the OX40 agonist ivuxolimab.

The CDR3 sequence: CASSPRARCNEQFF. CDR3 DNA: TGTGCCAGCAGCCCCCGGGCTAGGTGCAATGAGCAGTTCTTC. The V gene is TRBV21-1, the J gene TRBJ2-1. TRBV21-1 is a pseudogene segment. The CDR3 runs 14 residues.